The rows below give T cell receptor beta chains drawn from one sample of a study of blood T cell repertoires in COVID-19. Sequencing used immunoSEQ multiplex PCR; TCRdb keeps in-frame clones, though not all of them. The data hold about 160,000 clones, with about 85% observed a single time. The sample comprised peripheral blood. These receptors were collected from a man aged 55 to 69 who had recovered from COVID-19. CDR3s include the opening cysteine and the closing phenylalanine or tryptophan. Each record gives: J gene, clone size, V gene, D gene, CDR3 DNA, CDR3 protein. The D gene is left open where the match is weak. A row's size may be missing; if present it is once, few, many or a size class.

TRBJ2-3,.,TRBV7-3,.,TGTGCCAGCAGCTTCGGGGGAAACACAGATACGCAGTATTTT,CASSFGGNTDTQYF
TRBJ1-1,.,TRBV6-5,TRBD1,TGTGCCAGCACCCCGACAGGGGTGAACACTGAAGCTTTCTTT,CASTPTGVNTEAFF
TRBJ1-3,.,TRBV11-3,TRBD1,TGTGCCAGCAGCTTAGGAAGGACAGGGGACGACTCTGGAAACACCATATATTTT,CASSLGRTGDDSGNTIYF
TRBJ1-1,.,TRBV24-1,TRBD1,TGTGCCACCTCCCCTGAGGGGGCCCCTGAAGCTTTCTTT,CATSPEGAPEAFF
TRBJ2-2,.,TRBV3-1/TRBV3-2,.,TGTGCCAGCAGCCCACCGGCCGGGGAGCTGTTTTTT,CASSPPAGELFF
TRBJ1-1,once,TRBV5-1,TRBD1,TGCGCCAGCAGCATACAGGGGGCGCAGGGAAACACTGAAGCTTTCTTT,CASSIQGAQGNTEAFF
TRBJ2-5,.,TRBV9,.,TGTGCCAGCAGCCGCCCCCTGGGGGCACAAGAGACCCAGTACTTC,CASSRPLGAQETQYF
TRBJ2-7,.,TRBV5-4,.,TGTGCCAGCAGCTTGGCGTCGGGGGGCGCCTACGAGCAGTACTTC,CASSLASGGAYEQYF
TRBJ1-2,.,TRBV4-2,.,TGTGCCAGCAGCCATTTTTCGGGACAAACACTCGGCGGCTATGGCTACACCTTC,CASSHFSGQTLGGYGYTF
TRBJ2-5,.,TRBV2,.,TGTGCCAGCAGTGAGCGCGGCAGCCAAGAGACCCAGTACTTC,CASSERGSQETQYF
TRBJ2-2,.,TRBV3-1/TRBV3-2,TRBD2,TGTGCCAGCAGCCAAGATTCTAGCGGGGGGAGCACCGGGGAGCTGTTTTTT,CASSQDSSGGSTGELFF
TRBJ1-2,.,TRBV7-9,TRBD1,TGTGCCAGCAGCCCCCTTTGGGAAAACAGGGGTTACGGCTACACCTTC,CASSPLWENRGYGYTF
TRBJ1-2,.,TRBV2,.,TGTGCCAGCAGTGAGTGGGCTGGCTACACCTTC,CASSEWAGYTF
TRBJ1-6,.,TRBV6-5,.,TGTGCCAGCAGTCAACTAACCCCCTATAATTCACCCCTCCACTTT,CASSQLTPYNSPLHF
TRBJ2-3,.,TRBV5-4,.,TGTGCCAGCAGCTCCGGCGGCGGTGCTAGCACAGATACGCAGTATTTT,CASSSGGGASTDTQYF
TRBJ2-7,.,TRBV10-2,.,TGCGCCAGCAGTGCCCACTACGAGCAGTACTTC,CASSAHYEQYF
TRBJ1-5,.,TRBV5-1,.,TGCGCCAGCAGCCTGGAAGACAGTACCTATCAGCCCCAGCATTTT,CASSLEDSTYQPQHF
TRBJ2-2,.,TRBV5-1,TRBD2,TGCGCCAGCAGCTTAGCGGGGTCCGCCGGGGAGCTGTTTTTT,CASSLAGSAGELFF
TRBJ2-1,.,TRBV3-1/TRBV3-2,.,TGTGCCAGCAGCCGATTCGCGGGGAGGAGCTCCTACAATGAGCAGTTCTTC,CASSRFAGRSSYNEQFF
TRBJ1-4,.,TRBV6-1,TRBD1,TGTGCCAGCAGCGAAGGGACAGGGCGCGAAAAACTGTTTTTT,CASSEGTGREKLFF
TRBJ2-2,few,TRBV5-1,.,TGCGCCAGCAGCTCTGGGGCCCGCTTGAGTACCGGGGAGCTGTTTTTT,CASSSGARLSTGELFF
TRBJ1-5,.,TRBV5-8,.,TGTGCCACACGTTCCAAAGCAGGGTATCAGCCCCAGCATTTT,CATRSKAGYQPQHF
TRBJ1-3,.,TRBV4-1,.,TGCGCCAGCAGCCCCCGGGGGGCCGAATACAACGCTGGAAACACCATATATTTT,CASSPRGAEYNAGNTIYF
TRBJ1-5,.,TRBV19,TRBD1,TGTGCCAGTAGTATTGGGACAGGGGGTCAGCCCCAGCATTTT,CASSIGTGGQPQHF
TRBJ1-3,.,TRBV21-1,.,TGTGCCACCGCAGACAGGGGCTCTGGAAACACCATATATTTT,CATADRGSGNTIYF
TRBJ2-5,.,TRBV5-4,TRBD2,TGTGCCAGCAGCATCCAGCGGGGGGGTAAAGAGACCCAGTACTTC,CASSIQRGGKETQYF
TRBJ1-5,.,TRBV19,TRBD1,TGTGCCAGTAGGGAGAACACAGGGGGCTTAGGTCAGCCCCAGCATTTT,CASRENTGGLGQPQHF
TRBJ1-6,few,TRBV5-4,TRBD1,TGTGCCAGCAGCTTAGGTGGGACAGTTCCCTATAATTCACCCCTCCACTTT,CASSLGGTVPYNSPLHF
TRBJ1-2,.,TRBV30,.,TGTGCCGGGGCCGGACAGCGTCGATCCTATGGCGATGGCTACACCTTC,CAGAGQRRSYGDGYTF
TRBJ1-3,.,TRBV12-5,.,TGTGCTAGTGGACCCCCAGGGCTCTCTGGAAACACCATATATTTT,CASGPPGLSGNTIYF
TRBJ1-3,.,TRBV4-1,TRBD1,TGCGCCAGCAGCCAAGCTTCAGGGGGCCCTGGAAACACCATATATTTT,CASSQASGGPGNTIYF